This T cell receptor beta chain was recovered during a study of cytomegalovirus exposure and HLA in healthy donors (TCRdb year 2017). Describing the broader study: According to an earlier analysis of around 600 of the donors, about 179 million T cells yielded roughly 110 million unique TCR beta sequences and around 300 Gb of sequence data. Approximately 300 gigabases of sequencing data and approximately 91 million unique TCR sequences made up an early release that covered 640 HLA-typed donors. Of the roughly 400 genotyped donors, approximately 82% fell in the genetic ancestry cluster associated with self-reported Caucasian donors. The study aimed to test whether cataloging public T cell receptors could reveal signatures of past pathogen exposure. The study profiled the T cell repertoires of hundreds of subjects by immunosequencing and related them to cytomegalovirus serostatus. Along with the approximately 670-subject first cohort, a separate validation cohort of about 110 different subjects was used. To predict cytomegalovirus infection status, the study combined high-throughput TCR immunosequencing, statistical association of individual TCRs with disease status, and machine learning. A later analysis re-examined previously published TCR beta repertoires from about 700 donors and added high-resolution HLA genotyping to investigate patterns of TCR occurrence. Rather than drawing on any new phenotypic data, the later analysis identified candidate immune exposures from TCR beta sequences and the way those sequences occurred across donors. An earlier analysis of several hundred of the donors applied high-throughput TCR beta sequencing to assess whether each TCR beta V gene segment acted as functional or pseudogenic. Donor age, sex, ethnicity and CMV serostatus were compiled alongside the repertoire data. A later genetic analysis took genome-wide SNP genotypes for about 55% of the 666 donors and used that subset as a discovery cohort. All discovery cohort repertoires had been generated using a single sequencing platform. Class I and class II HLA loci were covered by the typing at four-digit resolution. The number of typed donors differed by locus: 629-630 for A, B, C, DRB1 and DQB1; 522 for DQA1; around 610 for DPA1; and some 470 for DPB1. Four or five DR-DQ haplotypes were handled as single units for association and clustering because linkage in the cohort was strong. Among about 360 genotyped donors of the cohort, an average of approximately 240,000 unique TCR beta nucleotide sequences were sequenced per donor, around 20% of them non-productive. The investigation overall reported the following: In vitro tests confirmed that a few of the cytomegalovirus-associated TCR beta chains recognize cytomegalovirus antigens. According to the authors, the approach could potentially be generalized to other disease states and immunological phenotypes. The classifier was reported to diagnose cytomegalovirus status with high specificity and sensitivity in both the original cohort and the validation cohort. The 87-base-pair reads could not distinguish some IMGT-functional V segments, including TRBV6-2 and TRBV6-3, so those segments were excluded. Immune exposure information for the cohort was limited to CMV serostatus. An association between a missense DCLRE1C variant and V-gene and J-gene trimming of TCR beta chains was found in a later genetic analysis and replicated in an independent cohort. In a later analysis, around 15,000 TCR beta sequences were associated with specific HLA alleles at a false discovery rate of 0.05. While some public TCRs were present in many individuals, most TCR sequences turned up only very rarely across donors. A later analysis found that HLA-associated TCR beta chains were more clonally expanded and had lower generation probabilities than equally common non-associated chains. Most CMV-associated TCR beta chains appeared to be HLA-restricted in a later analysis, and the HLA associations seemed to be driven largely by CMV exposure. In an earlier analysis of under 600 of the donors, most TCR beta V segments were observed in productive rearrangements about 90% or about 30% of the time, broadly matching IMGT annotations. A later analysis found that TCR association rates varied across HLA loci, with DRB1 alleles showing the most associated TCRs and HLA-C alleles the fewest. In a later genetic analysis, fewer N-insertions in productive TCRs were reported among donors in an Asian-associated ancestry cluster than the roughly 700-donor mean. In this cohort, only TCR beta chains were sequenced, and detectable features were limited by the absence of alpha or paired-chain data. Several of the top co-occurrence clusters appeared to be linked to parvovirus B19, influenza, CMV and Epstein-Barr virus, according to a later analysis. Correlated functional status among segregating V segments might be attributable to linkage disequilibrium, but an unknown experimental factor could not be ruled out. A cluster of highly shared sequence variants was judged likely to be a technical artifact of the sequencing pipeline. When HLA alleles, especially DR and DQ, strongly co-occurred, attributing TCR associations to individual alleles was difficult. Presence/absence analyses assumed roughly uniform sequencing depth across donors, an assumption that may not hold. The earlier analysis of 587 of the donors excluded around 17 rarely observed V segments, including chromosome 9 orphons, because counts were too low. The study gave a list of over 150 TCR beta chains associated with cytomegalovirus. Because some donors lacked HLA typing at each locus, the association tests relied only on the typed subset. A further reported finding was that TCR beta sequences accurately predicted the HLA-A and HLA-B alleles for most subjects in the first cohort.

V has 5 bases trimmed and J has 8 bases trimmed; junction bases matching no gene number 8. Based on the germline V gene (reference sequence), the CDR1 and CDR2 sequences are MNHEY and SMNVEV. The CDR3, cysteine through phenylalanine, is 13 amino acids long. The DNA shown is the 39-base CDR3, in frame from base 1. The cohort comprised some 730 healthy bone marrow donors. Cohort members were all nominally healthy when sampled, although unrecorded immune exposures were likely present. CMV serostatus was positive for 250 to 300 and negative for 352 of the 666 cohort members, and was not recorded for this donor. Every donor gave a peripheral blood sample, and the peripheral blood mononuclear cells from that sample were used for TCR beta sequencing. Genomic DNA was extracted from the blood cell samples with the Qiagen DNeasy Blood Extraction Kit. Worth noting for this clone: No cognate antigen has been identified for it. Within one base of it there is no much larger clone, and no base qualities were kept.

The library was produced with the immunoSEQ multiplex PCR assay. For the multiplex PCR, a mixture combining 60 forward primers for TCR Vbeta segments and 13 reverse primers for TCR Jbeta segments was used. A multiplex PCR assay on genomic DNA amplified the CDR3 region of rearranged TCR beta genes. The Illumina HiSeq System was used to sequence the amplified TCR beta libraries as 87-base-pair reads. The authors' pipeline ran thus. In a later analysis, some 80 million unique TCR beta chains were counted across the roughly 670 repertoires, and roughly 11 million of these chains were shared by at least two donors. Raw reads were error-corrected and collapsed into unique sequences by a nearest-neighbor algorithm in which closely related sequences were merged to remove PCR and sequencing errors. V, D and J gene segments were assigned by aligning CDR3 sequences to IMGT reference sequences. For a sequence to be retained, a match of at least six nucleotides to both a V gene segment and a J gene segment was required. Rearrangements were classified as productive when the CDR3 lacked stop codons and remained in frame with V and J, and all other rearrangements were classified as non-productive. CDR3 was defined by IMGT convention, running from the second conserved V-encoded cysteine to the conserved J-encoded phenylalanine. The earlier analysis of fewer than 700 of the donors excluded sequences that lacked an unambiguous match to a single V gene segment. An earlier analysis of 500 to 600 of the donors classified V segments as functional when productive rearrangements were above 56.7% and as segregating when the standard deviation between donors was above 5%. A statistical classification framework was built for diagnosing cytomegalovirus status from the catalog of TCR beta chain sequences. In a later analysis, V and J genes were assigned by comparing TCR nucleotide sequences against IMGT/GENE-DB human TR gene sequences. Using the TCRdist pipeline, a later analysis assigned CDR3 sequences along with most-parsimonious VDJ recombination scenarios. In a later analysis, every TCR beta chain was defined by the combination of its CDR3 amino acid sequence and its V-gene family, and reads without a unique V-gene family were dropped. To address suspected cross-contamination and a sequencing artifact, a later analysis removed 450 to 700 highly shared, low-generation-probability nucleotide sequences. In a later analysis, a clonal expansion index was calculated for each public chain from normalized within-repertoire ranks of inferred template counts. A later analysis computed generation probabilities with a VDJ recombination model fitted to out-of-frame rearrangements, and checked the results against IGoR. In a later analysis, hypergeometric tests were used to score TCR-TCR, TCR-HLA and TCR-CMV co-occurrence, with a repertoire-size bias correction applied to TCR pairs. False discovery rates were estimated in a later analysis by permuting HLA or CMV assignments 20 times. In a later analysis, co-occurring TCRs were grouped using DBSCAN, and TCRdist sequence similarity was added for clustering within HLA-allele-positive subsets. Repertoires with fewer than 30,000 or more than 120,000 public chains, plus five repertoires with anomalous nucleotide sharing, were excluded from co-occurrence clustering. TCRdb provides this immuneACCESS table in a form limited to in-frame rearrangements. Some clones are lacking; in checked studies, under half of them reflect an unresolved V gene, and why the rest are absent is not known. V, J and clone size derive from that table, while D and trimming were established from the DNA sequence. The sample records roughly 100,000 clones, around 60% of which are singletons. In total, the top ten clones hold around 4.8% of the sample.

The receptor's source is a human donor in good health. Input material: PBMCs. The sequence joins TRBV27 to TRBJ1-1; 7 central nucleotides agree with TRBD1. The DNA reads TGTGCCAGCAGTCTCCGACAGGGTTCGGAAGCTTTCTTT. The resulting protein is CASSLRQGSEAFF.